A single sample is the source of the 21 T cell receptor beta chains below, sequenced in a study of shared clonotypes between healthy human individuals. Some clones are missing from TCRdb's copy, which holds only in-frame ones; the method was immunoSEQ multiplex PCR. The sample shows 1 million to 1.2 million clones, roughly 80% of them seen only once. Sequenced sample: memory CD4+ T cells from PBMCs. Sample subset: CD45RA-negative fraction. The origin of the receptors is a man aged 18 to 29 in good health. Some clones in this sample may be carry-over from other donors' samples.

On this clone: In the same sample, other DNA sequences code for this CDR3. The J gene is TRBJ2-3, the V gene TRBV7-2; D not resolved. With 3 bases removed from V and 2 bases from J, the gap between germline ends came to 6 bases. Looked up from germline, CDR1 is SGHTA and CDR2 is FQGNSA. The CDR3 length is 13 residues. The DNA for the CDR3 is TGTGCCAGCAGCTTGGCATTCACAGATACGCAGTATTTT. Translated: CASSLAFTDTQYF.

At least ten counts were recorded for this clone. The genes are TRBV12-1 and TRBJ1-4. TRBV12-1 has pseudogene status. The CDR3 runs 16 residues. CDR3 residues: CASSPSGKLRSEKLFF. CDR3 bases: TGTGCCAGCAGCCCCTCGGGGAAGCTGCGATCTGAAAAACTGTTTTTT.

This clone has just one count. The gene calls are TRBV9 and TRBJ2-7; D might be TRBD1 (6 bases). This CDR3 has 13 residues. Trimming took 4 bases from V and 3 from J, leaving 11 bases between them. Germline CDR1 and CDR2: SGDLS and YYNGEE. This CDR3 is CASSITDSYEQYF. CDR3 coding DNA: TGTGCCAGCAGCATTACGGACAGCTACGAGCAGTACTTC.

CDR3 DNA: TGTGCCAGCAGCTTCGGGACCGCCCAGGGGGATACGCAGTATTTT. Protein sequence: CASSFGTAQGDTQYF. The chain has TRBV7-2 and TRBJ2-3, with TRBD1 as a possible D gene (6 bases). Trimming took off 3 bases at V and 6 bases at J, with 16 bases between the two ends. Germline V CDR1 and CDR2: SGHTA, FQGNSA. The CDR3 totals 15 residues. Combining the CDR3 with reference TRBV7-2 and TRBJ2-3 gives the whole variable domain GAGVSQSPSNKVTEKGKDVELRCDPISGHTALYWYRQSLGQGLEFLIYFQGNSAPDKSGLPSDRFSAERTGGSVSTLTIQRTQQEDSAVYLCASSFGTAQGDTQYFGPGTRLTVL.

On this clone itself: This CDR3 is also generated by other DNA sequences in the sample. This sequence joins TRBV4-1 and TRBJ1-2; tentative D call: TRBD1 (6 bases). There are 13 residues in the CDR3. Germline V CDR1 and CDR2: MGHRA, YSYEKL. The V gene lost 3 bases and the J gene lost 2 bases, with 7 bases spanning the gap. CDR3 region: CASSQGANYGYTF. CDR3 nucleotide sequence: TGCGCCAGCAGCCAGGGGGCAAACTATGGCTACACCTTC.

This clone is a singleton in its sample. The J gene is TRBJ2-2, the V gene TRBV18; tentative D call: TRBD2 (6 bases). Germline CDR1 and CDR2: KGHSH and LQKENI. The CDR3 is made up of 16 amino acids. The V end lost 7 bases, the J end lost 1 base, and 16 bases lay between the germline ends. CDR3 loop: CASLLRGTENTGELFF. CDR3 in DNA: TGTGCCAGCTTACTCAGAGGGACTGAGAACACCGGGGAGCTGTTTTTT.

The chain has TRBV7-2 and TRBJ2-7; D is unclear. Germline-derived CDR1 and CDR2 are SGHTA and FQGNSA. The CDR3 runs 13 residues. The V end lost 5 bases, the J end lost 5 bases, and 13 bases lay between the germline ends. The CDR3 DNA reads TGTGCCAGCAGCCTGGGCCGGAACAACGAGCAGTACTTC. Amino acid sequence: CASSLGRNNEQYF.

This clone was seen a handful of times. This chain joins TRBV9 and TRBJ2-1; no clear D. The CDR3 is 13 amino acids. Germline V gene sequence: CDR1 SGDLS, CDR2 YYNGEE. The V gene lost 4 bases and the J gene lost 10 bases, with 15 bases spanning the gap. CDR3 coding DNA: TGTGCCAGCAGCTTCTCGGCCAGCTCGGAGCAGTTCTTC. This encodes CASSFSASSEQFF.

The chain carries TRBV6-5 and TRBJ1-4; D is possibly TRBD1 (5 bases). There are 15 residues in the CDR3. V was cut by 0 bases and J by 8 bases, with 13 bases left in between. Germline CDR1 reads MNHEY; CDR2 reads SVGAGI. DNA of the CDR3: TGTGCCAGCAGTTACTCGCAGGGTGGGGGGGAAAAACTGTTTTTT. This gives the protein CASSYSQGGGEKLFF.

The V gene is TRBV5-1, the J gene TRBJ1-4; the match to TRBD1 covers 7 bases. In germline, CDR1 is SGHRS, CDR2 YFSETQ. With V trimmed by 7 bases and J by 4 bases, 7 bases remained unmatched. CDR3 length: 14 amino acids. The CDR3 DNA sequence: TGCGCCAGCCGCCGGGACAGCAATAATGAAAAACTGTTTTTT. Translated, it gives CASRRDSNNEKLFF.

This clone was seen at least ten times. Other nucleotide sequences from this sample produce the same CDR3. The chain carries TRBV20-1 and TRBJ1-3; D uncertain. V gave up 5 bases and J gave up 4 bases, with 6 bases separating them. The CDR3 consists of 11 residues. Germline V gives CDR1 DFQATT, CDR2 SNEGSKA (reference sequence). The CDR3 DNA follows: TGCAGTGCTCGAGCCGGAAACACCATATATTTT. Its protein product is CSARAGNTIYF.

This clone was found a few times. This chain links TRBV5-1 with TRBJ2-7; D not certain. From germline, CDR1 is SGHRS and CDR2 YFSETQ. Trimming took 3 bases from V and 3 from J, leaving 13 bases between them. The CDR3 length is 14 residues. CDR3 residues: CASSSVPGGYEQYF. CDR3 bases: TGCGCCAGCAGCTCTGTACCCGGTGGCTACGAGCAGTACTTC.

This sequence joins TRBV7-2 and TRBJ2-5; 12 bases align to TRBD2. The end of the DNA aligns better with TRBJ2-7, so the J call may be wrong. The CDR3 length is 15 residues. The V gene's germline CDR1 is SGHTA and CDR2 FQGNSA. The CDR3, as DNA: TGTGCCAGCAGCCCCCGGACTAGCGGGACCTACGAGCAGTACTTC. It translates to CASSPRTSGTYEQYF.

V gene TRBV4-3 combines with J gene TRBJ2-5, with D perhaps assigned TRBD1 or TRBD2 (5 bases each). CDR1 LGHNA and CDR2 YSLEER come from the germline V gene. The CDR3 contains 18 residues. The V end was cut by 0 bases, the J end by 0 bases, with 17 bases between. This CDR3 is CASSQDFYPGPYQETQYF. In DNA form, the CDR3 reads TGCGCCAGCAGCCAAGACTTTTATCCGGGACCGTACCAAGAGACCCAGTACTTC.

The chain has TRBV27 and TRBJ2-7; TRBD1 is a possible D gene (6 bases). The germline V and J ends were trimmed by 7 bases and 2 bases, with 12 bases remaining between them. The CDR3 loop spans 13 amino acids. Germline V gene sequence: CDR1 MNHEY, CDR2 SMNVEV (reference sequence). The CDR3 nucleotides read TGTGCCAGCAAAGTACAGGGAACCTACGAGCAGTACTTC. The encoded protein is CASKVQGTYEQYF.

J is TRBJ2-5 and V is TRBV2; D may match TRBD1 or TRBD2 (5 bases each). Trimming stripped 6 bases from V and 4 bases from J, with 18 bases between. This CDR3 contains 15 residues. Germline lookup yields CDR1 SNHLY and CDR2 FYNNEI. CDR3 in amino acids: CASSSRDRYGETQYF. The CDR3 DNA reads as TGTGCCAGCAGCAGCAGGGACCGGTACGGAGAGACCCAGTACTTC.

This clone was seen only once. V and J are TRBV28 and TRBJ1-2, with 9 bases matching TRBD1. After removal of 5 bases from V and 4 bases from J, the junction contained 11 bases not matched to a gene. The CDR3 totals 16 residues. Germline lookup yields CDR1 MDHEN and CDR2 SYDVKM. The chain's CDR3 is CASSASTGGVFYGYTF. The CDR3 nucleotides read TGTGCCAGCAGTGCCTCAACAGGGGGCGTTTTCTATGGCTACACCTTC.

This clone was picked up one time. The V and J genes are TRBV7-2 and TRBJ2-1; D unresolved. This CDR3 contains 11 residues. V lost 9 bases to trimming and J lost 7 bases, with 10 bases between them. Germline values: CDR1 SGHTA, CDR2 FQGNSA. DNA for the CDR3: TGTGCCAGTACCTCCACGAATGAGCAGTTCTTC. Residues: CASTSTNEQFF.

Regarding this clone: Other nucleotide sequences in the sample specify the same CDR3. This chain joins TRBV28 and TRBJ2-5; D uncertain. This CDR3 contains 11 residues. The ends were cut back, 5 bases at V and 3 bases at J, with 4 bases in the middle. Germline V gene sequence: CDR1 MDHEN, CDR2 SYDVKM. The CDR3 DNA is TGTGCCAGCAGTGTCGAAGAGACCCAGTACTTC. Translated: CASSVEETQYF.

The chain carries TRBV6-1 and TRBJ2-7, with D possibly matching TRBD2 (6 bases). Trimming took off 6 bases at V and 4 bases at J, with 19 bases between the two ends. The CDR3 spans 15 residues. Germline CDR1 MNHNS, CDR2 SASEGT. Written as DNA, the CDR3 is TGTGCCAGCAGAATGGAGGGGTCCTTAGGTTACGAGCAGTACTTC. This translates into CASRMEGSLGYEQYF.

The chain carries TRBV5-1 and TRBJ2-1; weak D call: TRBD2 (5 bases). The CDR3 covers 14 residues. Looked up from germline, CDR1 is SGHRS and CDR2 is YFSETQ. The V end was cut by 4 bases, the J end by 12 bases, with 20 bases between. CDR3 in DNA: TGCGCCAGCAGCGAACCCGGGGAAGGCCTGGGGCAGTTCTTC. Translating gives CASSEPGEGLGQFF.